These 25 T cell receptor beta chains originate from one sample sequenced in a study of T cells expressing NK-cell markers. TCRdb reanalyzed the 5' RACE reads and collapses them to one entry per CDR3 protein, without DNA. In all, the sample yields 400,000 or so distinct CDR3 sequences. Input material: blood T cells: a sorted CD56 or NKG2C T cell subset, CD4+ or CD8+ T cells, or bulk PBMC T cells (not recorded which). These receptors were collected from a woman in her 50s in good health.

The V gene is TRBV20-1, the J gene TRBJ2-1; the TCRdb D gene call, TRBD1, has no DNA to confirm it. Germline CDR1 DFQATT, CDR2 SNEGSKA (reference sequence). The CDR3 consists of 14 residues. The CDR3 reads CSARDRLTYNEQFF.

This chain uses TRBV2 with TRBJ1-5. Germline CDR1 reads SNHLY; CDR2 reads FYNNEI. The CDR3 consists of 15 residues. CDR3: CASSEALGGGQPQHF.

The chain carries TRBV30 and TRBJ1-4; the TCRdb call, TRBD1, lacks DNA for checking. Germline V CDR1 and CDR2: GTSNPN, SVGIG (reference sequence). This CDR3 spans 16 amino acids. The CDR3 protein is CAWSTGQATTNEKLFF.

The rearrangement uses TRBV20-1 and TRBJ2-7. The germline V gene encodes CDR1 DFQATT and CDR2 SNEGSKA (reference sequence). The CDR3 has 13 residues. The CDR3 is CSARVETGIKQYF.

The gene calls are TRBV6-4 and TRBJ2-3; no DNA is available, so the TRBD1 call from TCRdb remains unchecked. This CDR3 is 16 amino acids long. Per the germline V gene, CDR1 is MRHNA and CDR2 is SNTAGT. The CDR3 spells CASSDSRQPGSDTQYF.

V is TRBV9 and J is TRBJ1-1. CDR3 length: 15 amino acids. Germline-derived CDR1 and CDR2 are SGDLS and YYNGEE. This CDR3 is CASSVATLGNTEAFF.

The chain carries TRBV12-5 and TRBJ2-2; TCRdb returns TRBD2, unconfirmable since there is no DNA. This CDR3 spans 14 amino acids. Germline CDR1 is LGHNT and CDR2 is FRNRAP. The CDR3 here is CASGIAGGSGELFF.

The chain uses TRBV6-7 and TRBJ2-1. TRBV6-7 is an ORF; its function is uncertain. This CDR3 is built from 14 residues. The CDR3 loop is CASRKRTPYNEQFF.

This chain's CDR3 is CASSLSPGANIQYF. V gene TRBV5-1 combines with J gene TRBJ2-4; without DNA, the TCRdb call of TRBD1 cannot be checked. Germline CDR1 and CDR2: SGHRS and YFSETQ. The CDR3 has 14 residues. The full variable domain, completed using reference TRBV5-1 and TRBJ2-4, is KAGVTQTPRYLIKTRGQQVTLSCSPISGHRSVSWYQQTPGQGLQFLFEYFSETQRNKGNFPGRFSGRQFSNSRSEMNVSTLELGDSALYLCASSLSPGANIQYFGAGTRLSVL.

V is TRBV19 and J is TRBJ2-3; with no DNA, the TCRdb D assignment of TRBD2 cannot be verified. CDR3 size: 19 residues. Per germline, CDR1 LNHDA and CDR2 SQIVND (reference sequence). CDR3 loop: CASSISRLAGGSSTDTQYF.

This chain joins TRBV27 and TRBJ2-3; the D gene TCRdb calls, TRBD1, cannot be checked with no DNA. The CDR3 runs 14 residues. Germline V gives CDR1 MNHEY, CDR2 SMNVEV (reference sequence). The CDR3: CASSSSRGGNTQYF.

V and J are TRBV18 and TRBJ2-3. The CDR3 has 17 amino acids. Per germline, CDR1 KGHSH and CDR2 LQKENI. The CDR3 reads CASSPAEKGSGTDTQYF.

CDR3 amino acids: CAAVAGPGREQYF. The rearrangement uses TRBV28 and TRBJ2-7; as DNA is missing, the TRBD2 call by TCRdb cannot be tested. Germline loops: CDR1 MDHEN, CDR2 SYDVKM. The length of the CDR3 is 13 residues.

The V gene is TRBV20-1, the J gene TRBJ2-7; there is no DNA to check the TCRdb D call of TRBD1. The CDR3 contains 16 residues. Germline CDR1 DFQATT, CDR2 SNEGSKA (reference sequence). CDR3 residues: CSARDGQGLGSSEQYF.

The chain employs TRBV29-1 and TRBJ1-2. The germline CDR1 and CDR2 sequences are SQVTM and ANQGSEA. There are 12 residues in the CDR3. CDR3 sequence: CSVNVAADGYTF.

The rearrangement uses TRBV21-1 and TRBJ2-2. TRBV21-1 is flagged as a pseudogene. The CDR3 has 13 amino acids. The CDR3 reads CASSKRWHGELFF.

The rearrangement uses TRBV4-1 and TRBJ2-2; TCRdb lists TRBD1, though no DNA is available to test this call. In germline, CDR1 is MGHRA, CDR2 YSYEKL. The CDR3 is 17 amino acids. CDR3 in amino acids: CASSHGQALSGTGELFF.

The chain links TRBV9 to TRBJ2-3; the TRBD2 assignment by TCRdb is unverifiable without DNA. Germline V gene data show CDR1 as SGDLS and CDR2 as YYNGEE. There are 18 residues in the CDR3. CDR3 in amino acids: CASSVGPSGRPSTDTQYF.

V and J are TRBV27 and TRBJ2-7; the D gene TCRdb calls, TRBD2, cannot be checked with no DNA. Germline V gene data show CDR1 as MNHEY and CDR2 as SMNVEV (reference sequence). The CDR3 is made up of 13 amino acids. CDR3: CASSFNVRGEQYF.

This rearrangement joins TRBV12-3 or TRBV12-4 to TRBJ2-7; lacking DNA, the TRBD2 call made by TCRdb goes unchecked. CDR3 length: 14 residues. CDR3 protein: CASSFGSEVSEQYF.

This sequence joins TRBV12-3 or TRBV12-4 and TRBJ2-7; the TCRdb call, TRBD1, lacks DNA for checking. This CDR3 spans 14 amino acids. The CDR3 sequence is CTSSMTVSGYEQYF.

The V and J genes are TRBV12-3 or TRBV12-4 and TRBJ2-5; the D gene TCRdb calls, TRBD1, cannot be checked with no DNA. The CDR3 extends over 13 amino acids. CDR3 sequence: CACSLGSLETQYF.

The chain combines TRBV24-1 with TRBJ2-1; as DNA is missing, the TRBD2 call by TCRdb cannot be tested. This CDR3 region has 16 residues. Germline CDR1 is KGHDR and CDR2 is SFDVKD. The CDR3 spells CATSDSWTSGYNEQFF.

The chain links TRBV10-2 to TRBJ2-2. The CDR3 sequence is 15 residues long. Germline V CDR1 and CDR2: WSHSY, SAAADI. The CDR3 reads CASSESRLNTGELFF.

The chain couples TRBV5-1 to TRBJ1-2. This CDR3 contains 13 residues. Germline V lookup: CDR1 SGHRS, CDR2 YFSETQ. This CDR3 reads CASSLEQVYGYTF.